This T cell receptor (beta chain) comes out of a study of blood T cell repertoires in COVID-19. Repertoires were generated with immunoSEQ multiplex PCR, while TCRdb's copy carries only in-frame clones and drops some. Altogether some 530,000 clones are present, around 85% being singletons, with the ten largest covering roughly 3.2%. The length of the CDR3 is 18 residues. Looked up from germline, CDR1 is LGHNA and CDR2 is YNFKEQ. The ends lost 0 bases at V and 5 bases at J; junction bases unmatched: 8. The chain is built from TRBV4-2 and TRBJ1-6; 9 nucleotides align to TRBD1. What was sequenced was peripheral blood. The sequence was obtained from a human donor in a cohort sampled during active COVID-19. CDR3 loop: CASSQEGQGTFHNSPLHF. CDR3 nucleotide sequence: TGTGCCAGCAGCCAAGAAGGACAGGGGACCTTTCATAATTCACCCCTCCACTTT.